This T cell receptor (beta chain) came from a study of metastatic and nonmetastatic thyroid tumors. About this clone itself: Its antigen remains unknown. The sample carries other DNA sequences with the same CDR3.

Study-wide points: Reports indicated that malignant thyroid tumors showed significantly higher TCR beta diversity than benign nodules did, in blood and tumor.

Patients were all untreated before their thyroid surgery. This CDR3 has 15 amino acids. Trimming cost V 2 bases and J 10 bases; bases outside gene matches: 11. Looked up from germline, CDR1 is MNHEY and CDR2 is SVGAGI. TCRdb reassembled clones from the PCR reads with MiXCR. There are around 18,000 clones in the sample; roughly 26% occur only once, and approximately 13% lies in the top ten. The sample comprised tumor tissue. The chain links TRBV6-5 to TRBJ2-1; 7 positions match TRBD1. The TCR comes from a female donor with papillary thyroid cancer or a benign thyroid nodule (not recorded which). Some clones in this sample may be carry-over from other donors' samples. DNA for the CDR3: TGTGCCAGCAGTTACGATGACAGGGCGGCGAACGAGCAGTTCTTC. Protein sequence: CASSYDDRAANEQFF.